These T cell receptor beta chains were read from a single sample in a study of PD-1 blockade in mismatch repair-deficient tumors. Repertoires were generated with immunoSEQ multiplex PCR, while TCRdb's copy carries only in-frame clones and drops some. The table lists about 100,000 clones, 82% of them singletons. The sequences come from peripheral blood, collected roughly eight months after starting pembrolizumab. The receptor set was obtained from an adult with mismatch repair-deficient cancer. Both conserved end residues are part of each CDR3.

V	J	CDR3
TRBV6-6	TRBJ2-7	CASSGTNYEQYF
TRBV7-3	TRBJ2-1	CASSLIGLAGTEQFF
TRBV2	TRBJ2-5	CASSERGLETQYF
TRBV15	TRBJ1-5	CATSRETGGSNQPQHF
TRBV7-9	TRBJ2-3	CASSLLAGETTDTQYF
TRBV7-3	TRBJ1-2	CASSPDRGNGYTF
TRBV19	TRBJ1-5	CASSPRTVGGSQPQHF
TRBV7-8	TRBJ1-1	CASSFRDRATEAFF
TRBV27	TRBJ1-1	CASSLTTGGTEAFF
TRBV11-1	TRBJ2-5	CASSSLIGGETQYF
TRBV19	TRBJ2-2	CASSIARLLGTGELFF
TRBV11-3	TRBJ2-1	CASSLTSGDYNEQFF
TRBV18	TRBJ2-5	CASSPRVVAGMQETQYF
TRBV6-5	TRBJ2-1	CASRVGTGRVNEQFF
TRBV9	TRBJ2-7	CASSVEGRMLNEQYF
TRBV27	TRBJ2-7	CASSLQPTGVTYEQYF
TRBV19	TRBJ2-7	CASSWSGGSYEQYF
TRBV15	TRBJ2-5	CATSSRRQGHQETQYF
TRBV19	TRBJ2-7	CASKPGDSSYEQYF
TRBV2	TRBJ1-5	CASKGGGNQPQHF
TRBV6-1	TRBJ2-7	CASSDGQRWIDGQYF
TRBV5-4	TRBJ2-4	CASSEERGRNIQYF
TRBV19	TRBJ2-1	CASRPREAGGHEQFF
TRBV6-5	TRBJ2-7	CATLQGREQYF
TRBV19	TRBJ1-1	CASMGRYTEAFF
TRBV19	TRBJ2-3	CASSIPEGTDTQYF
TRBV7-7	TRBJ2-1	CASSLGQGAPYNEQFF